The next 2 T cell receptor beta chains were all read from a single sample in a study of shared clonotypes between healthy human individuals. Clones were sequenced by immunoSEQ multiplex PCR, and TCRdb holds only the in-frame ones, with some missing. This table has approximately 2,000,000 clones, just under 95% appearing once. Material for sequencing was naive CD4+ T cells from PBMCs. Subset reported: CD45RA+ positively selected. The receptors shown here come from a man aged 18 to 30 in good health. Some clones in this sample may be carry-over from other donors' samples.

The chain joins TRBV28 to TRBJ1-4, with D unclear. This CDR3 has 13 residues. The ends were cut back, 6 bases at V and 6 bases at J, with 11 bases in the middle. Germline V gene lookup returns CDR1 MDHEN and CDR2 SYDVKM. The CDR3 DNA reads as TGTGCCAGCAGGGTCGGCGGGTATGAAAAACTGTTTTTT. It yields the protein CASRVGGYEKLFF.

The V call is TRBV19, the J call TRBJ2-1; TRBD2 aligns across 14 bases. The trim removed 7 bases at V and 0 bases at J, leaving 8 bases unmatched. The CDR3 consists of 18 residues. The V gene's germline CDR1 is LNHDA and CDR2 SQIVND (reference sequence). This CDR3 is CASIPGGTSGSSYNEQFF. The CDR3 nucleotides are TGTGCCAGTATCCCGGGGGGGACTAGCGGGAGCTCCTACAATGAGCAGTTCTTC.